This TCR beta chain was captured by sequencing in a study of blood T cell repertoires in COVID-19. Study overall: T cells, B-cell-depleted T cells, or PBMCs supplied cDNA or gDNA.

Assay used: immunoSEQ multiplex PCR; TCRdb lists only in-frame clones, some missing. The sample lists approximately 170,000 clones, 70% to 90% occurring once. V was pared by 3 bases and J by 6 bases, with 10 bases between. Germline CDR1 SGDLS, CDR2 YYNGEE. The length of the CDR3 is 14 residues. This TCR was recovered from a man aged 40-49 years who had recovered from COVID-19. The chain joins TRBV9 to TRBJ1-6; TRBD1 is a possible D gene (6 bases). Sequencing input: peripheral blood. The CDR3 DNA follows: TGTGCCAGCAGCGCGACAGGTTCTAATTCACCCCTCCACTTT. This translates into CASSATGSNSPLHF. The full variable domain, in which reference TRBV9 and TRBJ1-6 provide the parts outside the CDR3, is DSGVTQTPKHLITATGQRVTLRCSPRSGDLSVYWYQQSLDQGLQFLIQYYNGEERAKGNILERFSAQQFPDLHSELNLSSLELGDSALYFCASSATGSNSPLHFGNGTRLTVT.